This T cell receptor (beta chain) was obtained from a study of shared clonotypes between healthy human individuals. The naive CD8 population came from CD45RO-negative cells selected for CCR7, without terminally differentiated effector memory CD45RA+ cells. Sequenced by immunoSEQ multiplex PCR; TCRdb stores in-frame clones only, minus some. The sample has about 2 million clones; approximately 94% are singletons. CDR3 length equals 17 residues. The V end was cut by 2 bases, the J end by 0 bases, with 16 bases between. In germline, CDR1 is SGHTA, CDR2 FQGNSA. This rearrangement joins TRBV7-2 to TRBJ1-1; D gene unclear. The sequence was obtained from a young man in good health. Sequencing was carried out using naive CD8+ T cells sorted from blood. The CDR3 DNA sequence: TGTGCCAGCAGCTTACATCTGTTGGGGATCATGAACACTGAAGCTTTCTTT. Translating gives CASSLHLLGIMNTEAFF.